This TCR beta chain was found in a study of OX40 agonist ivuxolimab in advanced cancers. General observations from the study: Not determined was the antigen specificity of the expanded peripheral T cells.

Sequenced by immunoSEQ multiplex PCR; TCRdb stores in-frame clones only, minus some. This sample has roughly 56,000 clones, with roughly 82% found just once. Comments on this clone: Antigen unknown.

The CDR3 is 15 residues long. Germline V CDR1 and CDR2: SGHTA, FQGNSA. The V segment lost 2 bases and the J segment 6 bases; nucleotides outside the gene matches: 1. The sequenced sample was CD4+ or CD8+ T cells sorted from blood, obtained in a trial of the OX40 agonist ivuxolimab. The chain joins TRBV7-2 to TRBJ1-6, with TRBD1 identical over 10 bases. This receptor was taken from an adult with an advanced solid tumor such as melanoma, head and neck, liver or kidney cancer. This CDR3 is CASSLRQGANSPLHF. The CDR3 region has the DNA TGTGCCAGCAGCTTACGACAGGGGGCTAATTCACCCCTCCACTTT. Full variable domain (missing parts from reference TRBV7-2 and TRBJ1-6): GAGVSQSPSNKVTEKGKDVELRCDPISGHTALYWYRQSLGQGLEFLIYFQGNSAPDKSGLPSDRFSAERTGGSVSTLTIQRTQQEDSAVYLCASSLRQGANSPLHFGNGTRLTVT.